These 21 T cell receptor beta chains share one sample of origin, sequenced in a study of spatial heterogeneity in lung cancer. This sample's time point: sample taken at primary tumor resection. The study sequenced unsorted whole RNA from tumor, nontumor lung or frozen PBMC. TCRdb reprocessed the 5' RACE reads with MiXCR, giving one entry per CDR3 protein. The data show 24,000 or so distinct CDR3 sequences, with under 4% seen just once and about 28% held by the top ten. This sample comprised PBMCs, obtained at surgery. These receptors were taken from a female donor with early-stage non-small cell lung cancer.

This clonotype was picked up a small number of times. In DNA form, the CDR3 reads TGTGCCAGCAGCTTCGGGACAGGGGGACGCGAGCAGTACTTC. It codes for CASSFGTGGREQYF. This rearrangement joins TRBV11-2 to TRBJ2-7; 11 bases line up with TRBD1. This CDR3 spans 14 amino acids. Germline CDR1 SGHAT, CDR2 FQNNGV. J was trimmed by 6 bases and V by 3 bases; bases with no gene match: 4.

The table lists this clonotype with many counts. V is TRBV20-1 and J is TRBJ2-1, with 11 bases that match TRBD1. Germline V gives CDR1 DFQATT, CDR2 SNEGSKA (reference sequence). V was pared by 3 bases and J by 7 bases, with 2 bases of the junction left unmatched. This CDR3 has 13 residues. In nucleotides, the CDR3 is TGCAGTGCTAGGGACAGGGGGCTTAATGAGCAGTTCTTC. Its protein product is CSARDRGLNEQFF.

This clonotype was seen ten or more times. This rearrangement joins TRBV5-1 to TRBJ2-7; D is possibly TRBD2 (7 bases). The CDR3 is made up of 15 amino acids. Germline CDR1 reads SGHRS; CDR2 reads YFSETQ. V lost 0 bases and J 2 bases, leaving 12 bases between the germline ends. CDR3 sequence (DNA): TGCGCCAGCAGCTTGGACGGGGGGCGTACCTACGAGCAGTACTTC. Its translation: CASSLDGGRTYEQYF. The whole variable domain, remainder taken from reference TRBV5-1 and TRBJ2-7, is KAGVTQTPRYLIKTRGQQVTLSCSPISGHRSVSWYQQTPGQGLQFLFEYFSETQRNKGNFPGRFSGRQFSNSRSEMNVSTLELGDSALYLCASSLDGGRTYEQYFGPGTRLTVT.

This clonotype was recorded many times. The chain employs TRBV3-1 and TRBJ1-1; no firm D call. CDR1 is LGHDT and CDR2 is YNNKEL in the germline V gene (reference sequence). This CDR3 contains 12 residues. V lost 3 bases to trimming and J lost 1 base, with 3 bases between them. CDR3 sequence (DNA): TGTGCCAGCAGCCAGGCGAACACTGAAGCTTTCTTT. Residues: CASSQANTEAFF.

This clonotype came up many times. The rearrangement uses TRBV24-1 and TRBJ2-1; D perhaps matches TRBD2 (6 bases). CDR1 and CDR2 from the germline V gene are KGHDR and SFDVKD. The length of the CDR3 is 14 residues. Between the trimmed V and J ends, which lost 5 bases and 4 bases, there was a span of 11 bases. The CDR3 sequence is CATSGASVYNEQFF. The CDR3 region has the DNA TGTGCCACCAGTGGCGCTAGCGTGTACAATGAGCAGTTCTTC.

This clonotype was recorded many times. The J gene is TRBJ1-5, the V gene TRBV2, with unresolved D. Germline CDR1 SNHLY, CDR2 FYNNEI. The germline V and J ends were trimmed by 1 base and 3 bases, with 16 bases remaining between them. CDR3 length equals 17 residues. CDR3 coding DNA: TGTGCCAGCAGTGAAGGGTTCGCCGGGTATGACAATCAGCCCCAGCATTTT. It encodes CASSEGFAGYDNQPQHF.

At least ten counts were recorded for this clonotype. V usage is TRBV5-6 and J usage is TRBJ1-5; no firm D call. Trimming removed 3 bases from V and 5 bases from J, with 6 bases in between. The CDR3 has 12 residues. Germline assignment: CDR1 SGHDT and CDR2 YYEEEE. CDR3 sequence reads: CASSSADQPQHF. The CDR3 region has the DNA TGTGCCAGCAGCTCTGCCGATCAGCCCCAGCATTTT.

This chain joins TRBV7-9 and TRBJ2-3; possibly TRBD1 or TRBD2 for D (5 bases each). The CDR3 spans 16 residues. CDR1 and CDR2 from the germline V gene are SEHNR and FQNEAQ (reference sequence). Trimming shortened V by 5 bases and J by 5 bases, and 20 bases separated the two germline ends. CDR3 amino acids: CASSPRRGGRIDTQYF. In nucleotides, the CDR3 is TGTGCCAGCAGCCCTAGACGGGGCGGGCGGATAGATACGCAGTATTTT.

In its sample, this clonotype was seen many times. The rearrangement uses TRBV19 and TRBJ1-2, with 7 bases fitting TRBD1. The V segment lost 7 bases and the J segment 4 bases; nucleotides outside the gene matches: 3. Per germline, CDR1 LNHDA and CDR2 SQIVND (reference sequence). CDR3 length: 12 amino acids. CDR3 coding DNA: TGTGCCAGTACGACAGGGTCCTATGGCTACACCTTC. This gives the protein CASTTGSYGYTF.

This clonotype showed up just a few times. This rearrangement joins TRBV18 to TRBJ1-6, with a possible D match to TRBD1 (5 bases). The CDR3 contains 16 residues. CDR1 KGHSH and CDR2 LQKENI come from the germline V gene. Trimming removed 2 bases from V and 2 bases from J, with 10 bases in between. The CDR3 coding sequence is TGTGCCAGCTCACCAGCAGGGATAACCTATAATTCACCCCTCCACTTT. Its translation: CASSPAGITYNSPLHF.

This clonotype was counted at least ten times. The rearrangement links TRBV6-6 to TRBJ1-4; 7 bases map to TRBD1. V lost 5 bases to trimming and J lost 7 bases; unmatched junction nucleotides: 7. The CDR3 is 14 amino acids. Per the germline V gene, CDR1 is MNHNY and CDR2 is SVGAGI (reference sequence). For the CDR3, the DNA is TGTGCCAGCAGTCTTCAGGGGGAAGGTGAAAAACTGTTTTTT. Amino acid sequence: CASSLQGEGEKLFF.

The rearrangement joins TRBV7-9 to TRBJ1-1, with 7 bases aligning to TRBD1. The V gene end was trimmed by 4 bases and the J gene end by 8 bases; junction bases not matched to a gene: 10. This CDR3 has 14 amino acids. Germline-derived CDR1 and CDR2 are SEHNR and FQNEAQ (reference sequence). CDR3 in DNA: TGTGCCAGCAGCTCCGGGACAGAGGTAGCCGAAGCTTTCTTT. Translation: CASSSGTEVAEAFF.

This chain joins TRBV7-8 and TRBJ2-7; 7 bases line up with TRBD2. J gave up 2 bases and V 7 bases, and 14 bases lay outside the gene matches. CDR1 is SGHVS, CDR2 FQNEAQ, per germline. The CDR3 loop spans 16 amino acids. The CDR3 loop is CASILGSGGSAYEQYF. CDR3 bases: TGTGCCAGCATCCTAGGGAGTGGCGGGAGCGCCTACGAGCAGTACTTC.

This clonotype was found many times. The V gene is TRBV6-1, the J gene TRBJ2-1, with TRBD2 matching 13 bases. In germline, CDR1 is MNHNS, CDR2 SASEGT. Trimming took 2 bases from V and 6 from J; bases not matched to a gene: 7. The CDR3 runs 17 residues. CDR3 residues: CASSEIVTSGRVNEQFF. CDR3 nucleotide sequence: TGTGCCAGCAGTGAAATTGTAACTAGCGGGAGGGTCAATGAGCAGTTCTTC.

This clonotype was picked up many times. The chain recombines TRBV28 with TRBJ1-5; TRBD1 is a possible D gene (5 bases). Trimming stripped 5 bases from V and 3 bases from J, with 20 bases between. CDR3 length: 17 residues. Germline CDR1 MDHEN, CDR2 SYDVKM. As DNA, the CDR3 is TGTGCCAGCAGTCCCCCACCCCCGGACACATACAATCAGCCCCAGCATTTT. Encoded protein: CASSPPPPDTYNQPQHF. The whole variable domain, remainder taken from reference TRBV28 and TRBJ1-5, is DVKVTQSSRYLVKRTGEKVFLECVQDMDHENMFWYRQDPGLGLRLIYFSYDVKMKEKGDIPEGYSVSREKKERFSLILESASTNQTSMYLCASSPPPPDTYNQPQHFGDGTRLSIL.

This clonotype was found many times. V and J are TRBV25-1 and TRBJ1-5; no clear D. CDR1 is MGHDK, CDR2 SYGVNS, per germline. Trimming cost V 1 base and J 7 bases, with 11 bases left between them. The CDR3 spans 14 residues. The CDR3 DNA follows: TGTGCCAGCAGTGAATTTACAGCGGGGCAGCCCCAGCATTTT. Encoded protein: CASSEFTAGQPQHF.

This clonotype occurred many times. The genes are TRBV6-1 and TRBJ2-7; 11 nucleotides line up with TRBD2. This CDR3 is 15 amino acids long. CDR1 MNHNS and CDR2 SASEGT come from the germline V gene. V lost 5 bases to trimming and J lost 0 bases; unmatched junction nucleotides: 3. The DNA for the CDR3 is TGTGCCAGCAGTTGGACTAGCGGGTTCTCCTACGAGCAGTACTTC. Translated: CASSWTSGFSYEQYF.

This clonotype has more than one count but fewer than ten. V is TRBV7-9 and J is TRBJ2-7; 7 nucleotides line up with TRBD1. CDR1 is SEHNR and CDR2 is FQNEAQ in the germline V gene (reference sequence). The CDR3 is 14 residues long. Trimming removed 2 bases from V and 6 bases from J; junction bases left unmatched: 7. The CDR3 loop is CASSLMDRSGEQYF. CDR3 DNA sequence: TGTGCCAGCAGCTTAATGGACAGGAGCGGCGAGCAGTACTTC.

This clonotype was recorded at least ten times. This rearrangement joins TRBV19 to TRBJ2-3, with a possible D match to TRBD2 (6 bases). CDR3 length equals 14 residues. Between the trimmed V and J ends, which lost 3 bases and 2 bases, there was a span of 9 bases. Germline V gene sequence: CDR1 LNHDA, CDR2 SQIVND (reference sequence). The DNA for the CDR3 is TGTGCCAGTAGTATGTCGGGAGTCACAGATACGCAGTATTTT. Translating it yields CASSMSGVTDTQYF. The full variable domain, its missing parts supplied by reference TRBV19 and TRBJ2-3, is DGGITQSPKYLFRKEGQNVTLSCEQNLNHDAMYWYRQDPGQGLRLIYYSQIVNDFQKGDIAEGYSVSREKKESFPLTVTSAQKNPTAFYLCASSMSGVTDTQYFGPGTRLTVL.

This clonotype was seen at least ten times. The gene calls are TRBV20-1 and TRBJ2-7; possible D gene TRBD2, 6 bases. CDR3 length equals 14 residues. V lost 1 base, J lost 5 bases, and 15 bases lay in between. Germline V CDR1 and CDR2: DFQATT, SNEGSKA (reference sequence). CDR3 DNA sequence: TGCAGTGCTAGAGTTGTGGGGAGGATCCACGAGCAGTACTTC. Its protein product is CSARVVGRIHEQYF.

The table lists this clonotype with many counts. The CDR3 nucleotides are TGTGCCAGCAGCTTAGCCACAGATACGCAGTATTTT. The encoded protein is CASSLATDTQYF. V and J are TRBV7-3 and TRBJ2-3; D remains unclear. The CDR3 covers 12 residues. Per the germline V gene, CDR1 is SGHTA and CDR2 is FQGTGA. V was trimmed by 2 bases and J by 2 bases, leaving 2 bases between them.